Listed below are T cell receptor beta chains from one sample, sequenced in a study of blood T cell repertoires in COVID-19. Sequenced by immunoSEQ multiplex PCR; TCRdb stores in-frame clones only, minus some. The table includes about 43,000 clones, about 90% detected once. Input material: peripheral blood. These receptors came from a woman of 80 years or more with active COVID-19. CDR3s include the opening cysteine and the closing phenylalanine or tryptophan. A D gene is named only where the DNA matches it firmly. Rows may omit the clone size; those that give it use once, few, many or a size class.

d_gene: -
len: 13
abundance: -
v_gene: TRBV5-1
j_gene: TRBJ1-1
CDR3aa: CASREALNTEAFF
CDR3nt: TGCGCCAGCAGAGAGGCTTTGAACACTGAAGCTTTCTTT

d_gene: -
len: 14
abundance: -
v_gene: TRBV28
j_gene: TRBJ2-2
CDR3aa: CATEGRERAGELFF
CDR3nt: TGTGCCACCGAGGGAAGGGAGAGGGCCGGGGAGCTGTTTTTT

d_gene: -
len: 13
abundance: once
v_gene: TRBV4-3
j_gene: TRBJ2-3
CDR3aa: CASSQDRVAAQYF
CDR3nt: TGCGCCAGCAGCCAAGATAGGGTAGCGGCGCAGTATTTT

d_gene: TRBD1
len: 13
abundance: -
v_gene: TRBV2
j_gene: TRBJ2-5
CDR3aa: CASKGQGPGAQYF
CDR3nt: TGTGCCAGCAAAGGACAGGGCCCAGGGGCCCAGTACTTC

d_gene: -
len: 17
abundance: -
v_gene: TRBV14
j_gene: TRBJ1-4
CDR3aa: CASSQSKGKVAFEKLFF
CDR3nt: TGTGCCAGCAGCCAATCGAAGGGGAAGGTCGCGTTTGAAAAACTGTTTTTT

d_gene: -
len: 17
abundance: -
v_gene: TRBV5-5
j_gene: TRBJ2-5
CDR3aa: CASSLALLGGQQETQYF
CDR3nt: TGTGCCAGCAGCTTGGCCTTACTCGGCGGACAGCAAGAGACCCAGTACTTC

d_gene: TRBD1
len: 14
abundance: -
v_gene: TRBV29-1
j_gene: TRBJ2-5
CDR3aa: CSVAPDRKKETQYF
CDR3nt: TGCAGCGTGGCACCGGACAGGAAAAAAGAGACCCAGTACTTC

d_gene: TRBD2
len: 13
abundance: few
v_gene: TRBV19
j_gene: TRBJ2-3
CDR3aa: CASSMGGTDTQYF
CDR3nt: TGTGCCAGTAGTATGGGGGGGACAGATACGCAGTATTTT

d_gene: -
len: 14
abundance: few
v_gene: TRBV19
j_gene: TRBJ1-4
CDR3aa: CASSTPGTNEKLFF
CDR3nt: TGTGCCAGTTCCACCCCGGGGACTAATGAAAAACTGTTTTTT

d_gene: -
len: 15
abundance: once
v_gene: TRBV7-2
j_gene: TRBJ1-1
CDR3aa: CASSLVVGANTEAFF
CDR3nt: TGTGCCAGCAGCTTAGTTGTAGGGGCGAACACTGAAGCTTTCTTT

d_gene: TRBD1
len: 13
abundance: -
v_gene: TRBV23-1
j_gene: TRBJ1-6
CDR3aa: CASSQGQNSPLHF
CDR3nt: TGCGCCAGCAGTCAGGGACAGAATTCACCCCTCCACTTT

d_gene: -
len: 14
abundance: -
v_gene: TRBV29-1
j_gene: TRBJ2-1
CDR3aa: CSVARTGSYNEQFF
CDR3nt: TGCAGCGTTGCAAGAACAGGCTCCTACAATGAGCAGTTCTTC

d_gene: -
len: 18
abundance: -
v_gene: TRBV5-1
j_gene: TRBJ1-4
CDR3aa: CASSLAGAGGFADEKLFF
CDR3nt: TGCGCCAGCAGCTTGGCAGGGGCAGGTGGGTTCGCGGATGAAAAACTGTTTTTT

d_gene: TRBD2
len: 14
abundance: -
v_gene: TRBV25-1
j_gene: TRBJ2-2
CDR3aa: CANKRGQNTGELFF
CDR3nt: TGTGCCAACAAGCGGGGTCAGAACACCGGGGAGCTGTTTTTT

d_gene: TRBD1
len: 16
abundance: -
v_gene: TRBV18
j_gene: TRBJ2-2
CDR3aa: CASLTGTGNFGGELFF
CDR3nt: TGTGCCAGCTTAACCGGGACAGGGAATTTTGGCGGGGAGCTGTTTTTT

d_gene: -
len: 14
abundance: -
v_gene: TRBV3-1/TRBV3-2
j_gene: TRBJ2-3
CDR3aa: CASSQTGGLDTQYF
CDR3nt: TGTGCCAGCAGCCAAACCGGAGGGTTAGATACGCAGTATTTT

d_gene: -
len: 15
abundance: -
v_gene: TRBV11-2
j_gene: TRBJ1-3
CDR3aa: CASSSGLLSGNTIYF
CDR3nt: TGTGCCAGCAGCTCGGGACTCCTCTCTGGAAACACCATATATTTT

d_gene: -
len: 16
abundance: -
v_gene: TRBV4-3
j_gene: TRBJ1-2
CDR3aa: CASSHGNFRGGDGYTF
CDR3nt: TGCGCCAGCAGCCATGGAAACTTCAGGGGAGGGGATGGCTACACCTTC

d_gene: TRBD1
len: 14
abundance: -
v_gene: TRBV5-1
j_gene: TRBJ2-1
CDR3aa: CASSHGQGGNEQFF
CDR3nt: TGCGCCAGCAGCCATGGACAGGGGGGGAATGAGCAGTTCTTC

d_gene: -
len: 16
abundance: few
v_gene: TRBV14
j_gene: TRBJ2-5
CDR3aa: CASSHGFNVIQETQYF
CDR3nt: TGTGCCAGCAGCCACGGTTTTAATGTAATCCAAGAGACCCAGTACTTC

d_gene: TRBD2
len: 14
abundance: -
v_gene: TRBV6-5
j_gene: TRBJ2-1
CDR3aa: CASEGPSGGSEQFF
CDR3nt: TGTGCCAGTGAGGGCCCCAGCGGGGGTTCAGAGCAGTTCTTC

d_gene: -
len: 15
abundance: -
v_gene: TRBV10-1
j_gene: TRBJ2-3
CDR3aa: CASSVGDTITDTQYF
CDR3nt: TGCGCCAGCAGTGTCGGGGACACAATCACAGATACGCAGTATTTT

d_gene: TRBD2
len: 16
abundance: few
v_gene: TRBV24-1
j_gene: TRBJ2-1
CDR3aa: CATSDPTSGRENEQFF
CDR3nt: TGTGCCACCAGTGACCCTACTAGCGGGCGGGAGAATGAGCAGTTCTTC

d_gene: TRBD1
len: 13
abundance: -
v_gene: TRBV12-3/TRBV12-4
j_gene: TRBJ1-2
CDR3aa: CASSWGQGRGYTF
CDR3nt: TGTGCCAGCAGTTGGGGACAGGGGAGGGGCTACACCTTC

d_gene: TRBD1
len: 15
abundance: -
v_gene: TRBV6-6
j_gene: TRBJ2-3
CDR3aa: CASSYPGQGKDTQYF
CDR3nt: TGTGCCAGCAGCTATCCGGGACAGGGAAAAGATACGCAGTATTTT

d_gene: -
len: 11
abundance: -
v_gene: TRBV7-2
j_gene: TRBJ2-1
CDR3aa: CASSYVREQFF
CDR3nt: TGTGCCAGCAGCTACGTGAGGGAGCAGTTCTTC

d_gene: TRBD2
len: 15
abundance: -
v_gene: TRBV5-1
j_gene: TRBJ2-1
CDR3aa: CASSLPSGGGDEQFF
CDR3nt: TGCGCCAGCAGCTTGCCTAGCGGGGGTGGGGATGAGCAGTTCTTC

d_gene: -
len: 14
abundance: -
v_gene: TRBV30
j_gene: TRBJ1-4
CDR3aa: CAWSTGTFTEKLFF
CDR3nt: TGTGCCTGGAGCACCGGGACATTCACTGAAAAACTGTTTTTT

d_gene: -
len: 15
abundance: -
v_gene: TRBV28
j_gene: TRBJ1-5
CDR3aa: CATSGEGSGNQPQHF
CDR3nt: TGTGCCACCTCGGGGGAGGGTTCTGGGAATCAGCCCCAGCATTTT

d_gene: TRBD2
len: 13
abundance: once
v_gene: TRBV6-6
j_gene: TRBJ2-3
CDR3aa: CASRTSLTDTQYF
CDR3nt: TGTGCCAGCAGGACTAGCTTGACAGATACGCAGTATTTT

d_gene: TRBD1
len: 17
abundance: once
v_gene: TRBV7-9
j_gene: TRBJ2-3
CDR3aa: CASSSLTTGGITDTQYF
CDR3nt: TGTGCCAGCAGCTCCCTTACGACAGGGGGCATAACAGATACGCAGTATTTT

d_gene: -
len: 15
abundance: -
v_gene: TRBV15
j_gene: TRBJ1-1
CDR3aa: CATSRPRGGDTEAFF
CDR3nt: TGTGCCACCAGCAGACCCCGCGGGGGAGACACTGAAGCTTTCTTT

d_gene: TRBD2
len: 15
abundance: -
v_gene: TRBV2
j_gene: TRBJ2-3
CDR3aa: CASSVAGGRADTQYF
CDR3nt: TGTGCCAGCAGTGTGGCGGGGGGAAGGGCAGATACGCAGTATTTT

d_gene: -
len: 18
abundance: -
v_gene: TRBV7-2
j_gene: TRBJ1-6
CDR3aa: CAGSLIGQGFRYNSPLHF
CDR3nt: TGTGCCGGCAGCTTAATAGGGCAGGGTTTCAGGTATAATTCACCCCTCCACTTT

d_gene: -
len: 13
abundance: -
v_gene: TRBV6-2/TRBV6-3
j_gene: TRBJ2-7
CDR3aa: CASSPYRRVEQYF
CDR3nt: TGTGCCAGCAGCCCCTACCGGCGGGTCGAGCAGTACTTC

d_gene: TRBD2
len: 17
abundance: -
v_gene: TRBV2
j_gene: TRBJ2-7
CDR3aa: CASSFALAGSSSYEQYF
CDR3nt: TGTGCCAGCAGTTTCGCACTAGCGGGTTCTAGCTCCTACGAGCAGTACTTC

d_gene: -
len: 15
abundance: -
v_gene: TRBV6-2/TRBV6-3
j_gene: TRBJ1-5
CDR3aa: CASSYSVGAPLPQHF
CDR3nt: TGTGCCAGCAGTTACTCAGTAGGGGCGCCGTTGCCCCAGCATTTT

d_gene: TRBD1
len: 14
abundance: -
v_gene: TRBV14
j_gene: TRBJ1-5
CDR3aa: CASSRQGMYQPQHF
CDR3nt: TGTGCCAGCAGTCGACAGGGGATGTATCAGCCCCAGCATTTT